Listed below are T cell receptor beta chains from one sample, sequenced in a study of vaccination and CD4 T cells after COVID-19. TCRdb re-derived calls from the PCR reads in MiXCR, one entry per CDR3 protein. The table has about 16,000 distinct CDR3 sequences, approximately 54% seen once. Their recognized antigens are unknown. Sequencing was carried out using CD4+ T cells from blood, cultured in vitro. All receptors derive from a human donor who had recovered from COVID-19. Each CDR3 is given without its conserved first and last residue. Fields, in order: J gene, V gene, D gene, CDR3 protein. A D gene is named only where the DNA matches it firmly.

TRBJ2-1	TRBV6-1	TRBD2	ASRGTSASSYNEQF
TRBJ2-7	TRBV5-4	-	ASSLGVVTSYEQY
TRBJ2-1	TRBV20-1	TRBD2	SVSSGGASEQF
TRBJ1-6	TRBV20-1	TRBD1	SASKGQLHNSPLH
TRBJ2-1	TRBV2	-	ASSDPRDLTQF
TRBJ2-1	TRBV20-1	TRBD2	SARGASGNSYNEQF
TRBJ1-6	TRBV6-1	-	ASGTPTGSSYNSPLH
TRBJ2-3	TRBV24-1	-	ATSGGSAGDTQY
TRBJ1-1	TRBV2	-	ASSVMGNTEAF
TRBJ2-3	TRBV18	-	ASSPVGPSTDTQY